One sample yielded the 10 T cell receptor beta chains listed below, sequenced in a study of blood T cell repertoires in COVID-19. Method: immunoSEQ multiplex PCR; TCRdb's copy keeps in-frame clones and lacks some. The sample includes about 100,000 clones, 88% of them seen just once. The sequenced material came from peripheral blood. The receptors shown here come from a woman between 55 and 75 years old with acute or convalescent COVID-19.

The rearrangement joins TRBV29-1 to TRBJ1-1, with D possibly matching TRBD1 (6 bases). Trimming took 1 base from V and 10 from J, leaving 22 bases between them. The CDR3 is made up of 15 amino acids. In germline, CDR1 is SQVTM, CDR2 ANQGSEA. The CDR3 region is CSVEGLGRGYLGAFF. DNA of the CDR3: TGCAGCGTTGAAGGGCTGGGCAGGGGCTACCTAGGAGCTTTCTTT.

J is TRBJ1-1 and V is TRBV7-5. TRBV7-5 is annotated as a pseudogene. The CDR3 spans 15 residues. The CDR3 sequence is CARSLIGGSKTEAFF. The DNA for the CDR3 is TGTGCCAGAAGCTTAATCGGAGGGTCTAAAACTGAAGCTTTCTTT.

The chain uses TRBV6-2 or TRBV6-3 and TRBJ2-1, with 9 bases fitting TRBD2. Trimming removed 0 bases from V and 1 base from J; junction bases left unmatched: 4. Germline CDR1 reads MNHEY; CDR2 reads SVGEGT. The CDR3 contains 17 residues. CDR3 DNA sequence: TGTGCCAGCAGTTACTCCCTTAGCGGGAGTTCCTACAATGAGCAGTTCTTC. Its translation is CASSYSLSGSSYNEQFF.

This clone was seen more than once but under ten times. The chain has TRBV30 and TRBJ1-2, with TRBD1 matching 7 bases. Germline CDR1 reads GTSNPN; CDR2 reads SVGIG (reference sequence). The CDR3 extends over 13 amino acids. The CDR3 coding sequence is TGTGCTCTGGCGGACAGGAAGGCCTGGGGCTACACCTTC. Its translation is CALADRKAWGYTF. Together with reference TRBV30 and TRBJ1-2, the CDR3 gives the full variable domain: SQTIHQWPATLVQPVGSPLSLECTVEGTSNPNLYWYRQAAGRGLQLLFYSVGIGQISSEVPQNLSASRPQDRQFILSSKKLLLSDSGFYLCALADRKAWGYTFGSGTRLTVV.

V usage is TRBV7-2 and J usage is TRBJ1-6, with TRBD1 as a possible D gene (5 bases). The CDR3 sequence is 15 residues long. The V gene lost 6 bases and the J gene lost 4 bases, with 13 bases spanning the gap. The germline CDR1 and CDR2 sequences are SGHTA and FQGNSA. The CDR3 protein is CASSNEQEYNSPLHF. The CDR3 region has the DNA TGTGCCAGCAGTAACGAACAGGAATATAATTCACCCCTCCACTTT.

The V gene is TRBV6-1, the J gene TRBJ2-2; 15 nucleotides agree with TRBD2. Germline V gives CDR1 MNHNS, CDR2 SASEGT. The CDR3 consists of 19 residues. Losses at the gene ends were 1 base for V and 6 bases for J; bases not matched to a gene: 9. CDR3 amino acids: CASSEGGLAGGSYPGELFF. For the CDR3, the DNA is TGTGCCAGCAGTGAAGGGGGACTAGCGGGAGGATCTTATCCCGGGGAGCTGTTTTTT.

The chain combines TRBV6-1 with TRBJ1-1; D remains unclear. CDR3 length: 16 amino acids. V was trimmed by 2 bases and J by 0 bases, leaving 13 bases between them. Germline V gene sequence: CDR1 MNHNS, CDR2 SASEGT. For the CDR3, the DNA is TGTGCCAGCAGTGAAAATTTAATAGCGATGAACACTGAAGCTTTCTTT. It codes for CASSENLIAMNTEAFF.

This clone was counted a single time. V usage is TRBV30 and J usage is TRBJ1-2; perhaps TRBD1 as D (5 bases). With 1 base removed from V and 1 base from J, the gap between germline ends came to 7 bases. Germline V CDR1 and CDR2: GTSNPN, SVGIG (reference sequence). The CDR3 has 13 residues. In nucleotides, the CDR3 is TGTGCCTGGAGTGCGGGGGTTAACTATGGCTACACCTTC. As protein: CAWSAGVNYGYTF.

Here the CDR3 DNA reads TGTGCCAGCAGCTTGGCCCCCGGAGGGGATCTCTCCTACGAGCAGTACTTC. Translation gives CASSLAPGGDLSYEQYF. The chain employs TRBV5-4 and TRBJ2-7; perhaps TRBD2 as D (6 bases). Trimming removed 0 bases at V and 0 bases at J, with 16 bases between. This CDR3 is built from 17 residues. Germline-derived CDR1 and CDR2 are SGHNT and YYREEE (reference sequence). Full variable domain (remainder filled in from reference TRBV5-4 and TRBJ2-7): ETGVTQSPTHLIKTRGQQVTLRCSSQSGHNTVSWYQQALGQGPQFIFQYYREEENGRGNFPPRFSGLQFPNYSSELNVNALELDDSALYLCASSLAPGGDLSYEQYFGPGTRLTVT.

The chain couples TRBV12-5 to TRBJ1-1; no firm D call. This CDR3 contains 14 residues. The germline CDR1 and CDR2 sequences are LGHNT and FRNRAP. Between the trimmed V and J ends, which lost 4 bases and 1 base, there was a span of 10 bases. The CDR3 sequence is CASGSEVPNTEAFF. The CDR3 coding sequence is TGTGCTAGTGGTTCGGAGGTTCCGAACACTGAAGCTTTCTTT.